These T cell receptor beta chains were read from a single sample in a study of blood T cell repertoires in COVID-19. Method: immunoSEQ multiplex PCR; TCRdb's copy keeps in-frame clones and lacks some. The table has 200,000 to 250,000 clones, 80% to 90% seen once. The sequenced sample was peripheral blood. The receptors stem from a man aged 40-55 years with acute or convalescent COVID-19. Both conserved end residues are part of each CDR3. The D gene is left open where the match is weak.

J gene: TRBJ2-5
V gene: TRBV7-2
D gene: .
CDR3 protein: CASSLALRVQETQYF

J gene: TRBJ2-7
V gene: TRBV5-1
D gene: TRBD1
CDR3 protein: CASSLRQGYEQYF

J gene: TRBJ2-3
V gene: TRBV5-1
D gene: .
CDR3 protein: CASSAWGGQSTDTQYF

J gene: TRBJ2-3
V gene: TRBV7-9
D gene: TRBD1
CDR3 protein: CASSLYEGGKDTQYF

J gene: TRBJ1-1
V gene: TRBV6-5
D gene: .
CDR3 protein: CASGRQEAFF

J gene: TRBJ1-1
V gene: TRBV10-2
D gene: TRBD1
CDR3 protein: CASTRDPTGPNTEAFF

J gene: TRBJ1-1
V gene: TRBV15
D gene: .
CDR3 protein: CATSRRGGDTEAFF

J gene: TRBJ1-2
V gene: TRBV28
D gene: TRBD1
CDR3 protein: CASIAGQGASYTF

J gene: TRBJ1-6
V gene: TRBV30
D gene: TRBD1
CDR3 protein: CAWGTGHSPLHF

J gene: TRBJ2-1
V gene: TRBV18
D gene: .
CDR3 protein: CASSPLARREVFYNEQFF

J gene: TRBJ2-2
V gene: TRBV10-3
D gene: TRBD1
CDR3 protein: CATSLTGGKTGELFF

J gene: TRBJ1-1
V gene: TRBV3-1/TRBV3-2
D gene: TRBD1
CDR3 protein: CASSRTGTEAFF

J gene: TRBJ2-1
V gene: TRBV5-1
D gene: TRBD2
CDR3 protein: CASSQLAGGYNEQFF

J gene: TRBJ2-3
V gene: TRBV5-1
D gene: TRBD1
CDR3 protein: CASSMGQGAFGSTDTQYF

J gene: TRBJ2-1
V gene: TRBV6-6
D gene: TRBD2
CDR3 protein: CASSMRAGAYNEQFF

J gene: TRBJ1-5
V gene: TRBV11-2
D gene: .
CDR3 protein: CASSLGPFGVKANQPQHF

J gene: TRBJ1-2
V gene: TRBV28
D gene: .
CDR3 protein: CASSFGGGYGYTF

J gene: TRBJ2-5
V gene: TRBV6-5
D gene: .
CDR3 protein: CASSYSGGAIGETQYF

J gene: TRBJ2-1
V gene: TRBV19
D gene: .
CDR3 protein: CASSSSSGRILEQFF

J gene: TRBJ1-2
V gene: TRBV7-2
D gene: TRBD1
CDR3 protein: CATTLRGVQGLGTF

J gene: TRBJ2-4
V gene: TRBV10-1
D gene: .
CDR3 protein: CASAPGRVANIQYF

J gene: TRBJ1-2
V gene: TRBV11-1
D gene: .
CDR3 protein: CASSSTLYEDRYHTF

J gene: TRBJ2-2
V gene: TRBV7-3
D gene: .
CDR3 protein: CASSLGVEYTGELFF

J gene: TRBJ1-1
V gene: TRBV30
D gene: .
CDR3 protein: CAWSVPGPNTEAFF

J gene: TRBJ1-4
V gene: TRBV12-3/TRBV12-4
D gene: .
CDR3 protein: CASSPGDEEKLFF

J gene: TRBJ2-1
V gene: TRBV5-1
D gene: TRBD2
CDR3 protein: CASSPTGLAGYNEQFF

J gene: TRBJ2-1
V gene: TRBV29-1
D gene: TRBD1
CDR3 protein: CSAGTDYNEQFF

J gene: TRBJ2-3
V gene: TRBV19
D gene: .
CDR3 protein: CASSEPRAALPTDTQYF

J gene: TRBJ1-1
V gene: TRBV7-9
D gene: .
CDR3 protein: CASSLGWAGDVEAFF

J gene: TRBJ1-5
V gene: TRBV2
D gene: TRBD1
CDR3 protein: CASSKRGLSNQPQHF

J gene: TRBJ1-2
V gene: TRBV7-8
D gene: .
CDR3 protein: CASSLGGNIDYTF

J gene: TRBJ2-3
V gene: TRBV29-1
D gene: TRBD1
CDR3 protein: CSVPDRGTDTQYF

J gene: TRBJ1-3
V gene: TRBV7-6
D gene: .
CDR3 protein: CASSPPGTGNTIYF

J gene: TRBJ1-6
V gene: TRBV30
D gene: .
CDR3 protein: CAWNAGSDNSPLHF

J gene: TRBJ1-1
V gene: TRBV18
D gene: .
CDR3 protein: CASSSQGTRLNTEAFF

J gene: TRBJ2-2
V gene: TRBV5-1
D gene: .
CDR3 protein: CASSTTGTPRSGELFF

J gene: TRBJ2-7
V gene: TRBV5-4
D gene: TRBD2
CDR3 protein: CASSSGTSGVEQYF

J gene: TRBJ1-6
V gene: TRBV25-1
D gene: .
CDR3 protein: CASSGRISPLHF

J gene: TRBJ1-1
V gene: TRBV5-8
D gene: TRBD1
CDR3 protein: CASSTGQGATEAFF

J gene: TRBJ1-6
V gene: TRBV6-5
D gene: .
CDR3 protein: CASTLRTANNSPLHF

J gene: TRBJ1-5
V gene: TRBV5-8
D gene: .
CDR3 protein: CATNRAGGNQPQHF

J gene: TRBJ1-1
V gene: TRBV6-5
D gene: .
CDR3 protein: CASSSLGALVTEAFF

J gene: TRBJ1-1
V gene: TRBV3-1/TRBV3-2
D gene: .
CDR3 protein: CASSQSLMNTEAFF

J gene: TRBJ2-7
V gene: TRBV21-1
D gene: .
CDR3 protein: CASSKGIAGDEQYF

J gene: TRBJ1-1
V gene: TRBV9
D gene: .
CDR3 protein: CASSVGEFTEAFF

J gene: TRBJ2-5
V gene: TRBV23-1
D gene: .
CDR3 protein: CASSDLTGPEETQYF

J gene: TRBJ2-7
V gene: TRBV5-4
D gene: .
CDR3 protein: CASSSTSLSYEQYF

J gene: TRBJ1-4
V gene: TRBV4-3
D gene: .
CDR3 protein: CASSQDLRGANEKLFF

J gene: TRBJ1-2
V gene: TRBV5-1
D gene: .
CDR3 protein: CASSAGANYGYTF

J gene: TRBJ2-7
V gene: TRBV28
D gene: .
CDR3 protein: CASSLGTGLSYEQYF

J gene: TRBJ2-7
V gene: TRBV7-8
D gene: TRBD1
CDR3 protein: CASSERTGGKQYF

J gene: TRBJ2-1
V gene: TRBV14
D gene: TRBD2
CDR3 protein: CASSHLSGGASKSSYNEQFF

J gene: TRBJ1-5
V gene: TRBV18
D gene: TRBD1
CDR3 protein: CASSTTGGTPQHF

J gene: TRBJ1-4
V gene: TRBV25-1
D gene: TRBD1
CDR3 protein: CASSEKGQGFGKLFF

J gene: TRBJ1-5
V gene: TRBV19
D gene: .
CDR3 protein: CASILSAGGPQHF